This T cell receptor beta chain came from a study of cytomegalovirus exposure and HLA in healthy donors. Study results and caveats: Cytomegalovirus status, reportedly, was diagnosed with high specificity and sensitivity by the classifier. Across donors, most TCRs were seen rarely, yet some public ones were widespread.

Here immunoSEQ multiplex PCR was the method, and the copy in TCRdb shows in-frame clones only, minus some. Among approximately 120,000 clones listed, approximately 94% were seen once. The validation cohort, a group of over a hundred subjects, included the donors and was separate from the approximately 650-subject first cohort. About this clone itself: Antigen unknown.

V lost 4 bases to trimming and J lost 0 bases, with 14 bases between them. Germline CDR1 reads SGHRS; CDR2 reads YFSETQ. CDR3 size: 16 residues. The rearrangement links TRBV5-1 to TRBJ1-3, with D hard to call. The sequence derives from a woman between 18 and 29 years old in good health and CMV-seronegative. What was sequenced was PBMCs. The CDR3 loop is CASSPEDGLSGNTIYF. The CDR3 nucleotides are TGCGCCAGCAGCCCGGAGGACGGCCTCTCTGGAAACACCATATATTTT.